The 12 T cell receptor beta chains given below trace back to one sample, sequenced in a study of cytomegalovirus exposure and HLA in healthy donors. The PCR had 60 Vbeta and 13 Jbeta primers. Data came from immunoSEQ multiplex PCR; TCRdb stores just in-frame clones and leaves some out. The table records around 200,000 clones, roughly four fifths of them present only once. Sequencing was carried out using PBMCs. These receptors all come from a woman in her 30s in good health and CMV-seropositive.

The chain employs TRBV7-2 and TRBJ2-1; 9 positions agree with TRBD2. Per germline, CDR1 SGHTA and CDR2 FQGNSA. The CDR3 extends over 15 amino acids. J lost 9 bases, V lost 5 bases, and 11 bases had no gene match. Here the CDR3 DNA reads TGTGCCAGCAGCCCGAGCCGGAATAGCGGGAGTGAGCAGTTCTTC. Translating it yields CASSPSRNSGSEQFF.

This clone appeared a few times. The CDR3 coding sequence is TGTGCCAGCAGCCGGGGACAAGAAGCAACTAATGAAAAACTGTTTTTT. It encodes CASSRGQEATNEKLFF. This rearrangement joins TRBV5-4 to TRBJ1-4, with D possibly TRBD1 on 6 matching bases. Trimming took off 4 bases at V and 0 bases at J, with 13 bases between the two ends. The CDR3 is made up of 16 amino acids. Germline V lookup: CDR1 SGHNT, CDR2 YYREEE (reference sequence). The full variable domain, completed using reference TRBV5-4 and TRBJ1-4, is ETGVTQSPTHLIKTRGQQVTLRCSSQSGHNTVSWYQQALGQGPQFIFQYYREEENGRGNFPPRFSGLQFPNYSSELNVNALELDDSALYLCASSRGQEATNEKLFFGSGTQLSVL.

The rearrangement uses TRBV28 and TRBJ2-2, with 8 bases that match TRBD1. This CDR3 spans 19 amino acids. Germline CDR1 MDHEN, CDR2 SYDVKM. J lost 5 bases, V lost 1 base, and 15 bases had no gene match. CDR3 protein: CASSLSPPGGLSVTGELFF. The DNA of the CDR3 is TGTGCCAGCAGTTTATCTCCGCCAGGGGGCCTGTCTGTAACCGGGGAGCTGTTTTTT.

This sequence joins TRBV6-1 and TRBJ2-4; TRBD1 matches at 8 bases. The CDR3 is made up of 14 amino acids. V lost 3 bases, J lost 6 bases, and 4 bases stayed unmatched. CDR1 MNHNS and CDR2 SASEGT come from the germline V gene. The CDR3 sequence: CASSETGESNIQYF. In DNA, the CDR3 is TGTGCCAGCAGTGAGACAGGGGAGTCAAACATTCAGTACTTC.

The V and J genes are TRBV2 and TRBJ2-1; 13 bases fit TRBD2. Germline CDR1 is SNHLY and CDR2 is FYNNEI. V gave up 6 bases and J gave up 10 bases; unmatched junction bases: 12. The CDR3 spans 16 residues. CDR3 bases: TGTGCCAGCAGAGGGGGAGTGGGACTAGCGGGACCGGAGCAGTTCTTC. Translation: CASRGGVGLAGPEQFF.

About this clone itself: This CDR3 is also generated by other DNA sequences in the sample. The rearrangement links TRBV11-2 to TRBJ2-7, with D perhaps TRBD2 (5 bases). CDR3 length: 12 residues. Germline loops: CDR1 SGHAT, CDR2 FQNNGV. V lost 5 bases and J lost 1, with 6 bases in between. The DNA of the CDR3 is TGTGCCAGCAGCCTAGCATCCTACGAGCAGTACTTC. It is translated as CASSLASYEQYF.

CDR3 in amino acids: CASSLRQGNTEAFF. The CDR3 coding sequence is TGCGCCAGCAGCTTGCGTCAGGGGAACACTGAAGCTTTCTTT. The chain uses TRBV5-1 and TRBJ1-1, with D possibly being TRBD1 (5 bases). Trimming took off 1 base at V and 1 base at J, with 8 bases between the two ends. This CDR3 is built from 14 residues. The germline V gene encodes CDR1 SGHRS and CDR2 YFSETQ.

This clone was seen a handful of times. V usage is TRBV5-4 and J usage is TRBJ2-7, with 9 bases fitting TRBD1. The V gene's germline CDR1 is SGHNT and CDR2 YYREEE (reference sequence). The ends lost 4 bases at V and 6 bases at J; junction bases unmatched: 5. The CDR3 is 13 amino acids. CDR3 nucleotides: TGTGCCAGCAGCCGGGACAGGGCTCCCGAGCAGTACTTC. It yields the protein CASSRDRAPEQYF.

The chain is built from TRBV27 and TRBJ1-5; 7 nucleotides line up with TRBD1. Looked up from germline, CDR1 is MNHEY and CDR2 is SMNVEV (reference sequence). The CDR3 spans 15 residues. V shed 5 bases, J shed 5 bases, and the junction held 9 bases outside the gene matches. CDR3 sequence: CASSLTRQGHQPQHF. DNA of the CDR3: TGTGCCAGCAGTCTCACCCGACAGGGTCATCAGCCCCAGCATTTT.

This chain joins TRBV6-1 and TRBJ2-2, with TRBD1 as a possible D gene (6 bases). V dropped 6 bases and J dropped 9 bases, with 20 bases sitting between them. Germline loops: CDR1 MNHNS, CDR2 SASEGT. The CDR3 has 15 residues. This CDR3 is CASRRNRESGRELFF. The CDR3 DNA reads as TGTGCCAGCAGGAGAAACAGGGAATCCGGCCGGGAGCTGTTTTTT.

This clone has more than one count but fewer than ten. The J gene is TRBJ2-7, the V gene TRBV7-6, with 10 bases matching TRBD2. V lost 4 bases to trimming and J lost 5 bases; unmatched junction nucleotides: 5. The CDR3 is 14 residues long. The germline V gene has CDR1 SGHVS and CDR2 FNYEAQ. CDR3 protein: CASSSLAGKDEQYF. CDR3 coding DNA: TGTGCCAGCAGCTCACTAGCGGGAAAAGACGAGCAGTACTTC.

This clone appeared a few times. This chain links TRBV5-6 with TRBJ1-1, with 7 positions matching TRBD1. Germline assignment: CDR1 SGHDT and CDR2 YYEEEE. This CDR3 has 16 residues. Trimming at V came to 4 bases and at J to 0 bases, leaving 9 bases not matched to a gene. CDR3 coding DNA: TGTGCCAGCAGCGAGAGACAGGGAGGTATGAACACTGAAGCTTTCTTT. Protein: CASSERQGGMNTEAFF.